Only one count was recorded for the clone carrying this T cell receptor (beta chain). Its antigen is not identified. This sample was taken from a study of immune cell composition in non-small cell lung cancer. Study results and caveats: Adenocarcinomas with higher top tumour-associated clone frequency had more reactive TILs.

Trimming left V 0 bases short and J 4 bases short, with 17 bases between. The germline V gene encodes CDR1 ENHRY and CDR2 SYGVKD. CDR3 length: 17 amino acids. Here immunoSEQ multiplex PCR was the method, and the copy in TCRdb shows in-frame clones only, minus some. The data contain 3,200 or so clones, more than 60% of them seen just once; the ten biggest clones take up 36%. The sequenced sample consisted of lung tumor tissue. The receptor was isolated from a human donor with non-small cell lung cancer. This sequence joins TRBV10-3 and TRBJ2-3; D is possibly TRBD1 (6 bases). CDR3 amino acids: CAISESSGGIYADTQYF. The CDR3 DNA follows: TGTGCCATCAGTGAGTCAAGTGGGGGCATTTATGCAGATACGCAGTATTTT.